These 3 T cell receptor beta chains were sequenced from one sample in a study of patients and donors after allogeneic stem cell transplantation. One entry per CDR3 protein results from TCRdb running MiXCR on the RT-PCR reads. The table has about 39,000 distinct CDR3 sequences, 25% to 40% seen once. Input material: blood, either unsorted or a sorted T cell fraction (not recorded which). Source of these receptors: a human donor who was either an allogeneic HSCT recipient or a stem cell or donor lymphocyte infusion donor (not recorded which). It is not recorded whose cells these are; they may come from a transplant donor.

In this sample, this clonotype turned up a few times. In nucleotides, the CDR3 is TGCGCCAGCGTCCCCGGACTAGCGGGTTCCCCCGGGGAGCTGTTTTTT. Amino acids: CASVPGLAGSPGELFF. The gene calls are TRBV5-1 and TRBJ2-2; TRBD2 matches at 11 bases. Germline-derived CDR1 and CDR2 are SGHRS and YFSETQ. The V and J ends lost 7 bases and 6 bases, in that order; junction bases with no gene match: 11. CDR3 length equals 16 residues.

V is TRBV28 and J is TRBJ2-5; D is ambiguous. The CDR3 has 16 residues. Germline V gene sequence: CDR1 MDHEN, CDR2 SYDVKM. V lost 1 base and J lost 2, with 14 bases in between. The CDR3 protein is CASSLYAVVGQETQYF. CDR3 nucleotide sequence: TGTGCCAGCAGTTTATATGCTGTGGTGGGTCAAGAGACCCAGTACTTC.

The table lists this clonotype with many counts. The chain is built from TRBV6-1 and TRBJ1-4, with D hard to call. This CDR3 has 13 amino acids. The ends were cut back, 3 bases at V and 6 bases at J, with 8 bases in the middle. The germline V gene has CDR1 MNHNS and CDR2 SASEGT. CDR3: CASSEDAHEKLFF. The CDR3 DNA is TGTGCCAGCAGTGAGGACGCCCATGAAAAACTGTTTTTT.